This TCR beta chain stems from a study of blood T cell repertoires in COVID-19. At the level of the study: The United States, Italy and Spain were the sources of the acute and convalescent COVID-19 samples.

Trimming took 3 bases from V and 6 from J, leaving 21 bases between them. This CDR3 spans 16 amino acids. The germline V gene encodes CDR1 LNHDA and CDR2 SQIVND (reference sequence). Per the study methods: Amplification of reference gene primers was used by the study to estimate nucleated cell counts. TCRdb's table, derived via immunoSEQ multiplex PCR, lists solely in-frame clones and lacks some. The V and J calls and the clone size are those of that table, but D and trimming were determined from the DNA. The sample has 110,000 to 150,000 clones; less than 85% are singletons. Clinical history reported by participants formed the basis on which cohorts were assigned.

Sequences were obtained from PBMCs or T cells enriched from blood (not recorded which). The rearrangement joins TRBV19 to TRBJ2-7; D is possibly TRBD2 (6 bases). This clonotype was obtained from a woman between 18 and 29 years old who had been exposed to COVID-19. CDR3 nucleotide sequence: TGTGCCAGTAGTATCTCGAGGGAGGCGGTTCTTTCCGAGCAGTACTTC. Protein sequence: CASSISREAVLSEQYF. Variable domain in full (rest from reference TRBV19 and TRBJ2-7): DGGITQSPKYLFRKEGQNVTLSCEQNLNHDAMYWYRQDPGQGLRLIYYSQIVNDFQKGDIAEGYSVSREKKESFPLTVTSAQKNPTAFYLCASSISREAVLSEQYFGPGTRLTVT.